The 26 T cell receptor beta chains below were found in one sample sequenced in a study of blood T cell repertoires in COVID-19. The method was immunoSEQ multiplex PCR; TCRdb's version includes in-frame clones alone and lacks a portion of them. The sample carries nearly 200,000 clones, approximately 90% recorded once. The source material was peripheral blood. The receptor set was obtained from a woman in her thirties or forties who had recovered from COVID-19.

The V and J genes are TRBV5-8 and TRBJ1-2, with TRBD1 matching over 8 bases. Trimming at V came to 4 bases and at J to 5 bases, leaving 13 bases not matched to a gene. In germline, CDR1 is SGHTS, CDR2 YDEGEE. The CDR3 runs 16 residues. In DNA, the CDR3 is TGTGCCAGCAGCACCCGGACAGGGAGGGATGGGTATGGCTACACCTTC. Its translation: CASSTRTGRDGYGYTF.

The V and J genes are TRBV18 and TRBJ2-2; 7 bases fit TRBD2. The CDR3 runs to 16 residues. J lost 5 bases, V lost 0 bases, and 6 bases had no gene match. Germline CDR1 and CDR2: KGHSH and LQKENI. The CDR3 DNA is TGTGCCAGCTCACCACCGTGGACTAGTCTGACCGGGGAGCTGTTTTTT. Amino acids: CASSPPWTSLTGELFF.

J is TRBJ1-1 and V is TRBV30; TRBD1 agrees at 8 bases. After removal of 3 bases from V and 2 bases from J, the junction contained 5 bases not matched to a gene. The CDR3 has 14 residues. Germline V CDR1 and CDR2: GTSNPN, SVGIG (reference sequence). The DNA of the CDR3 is TGTGCCTGGAGACGGGACAGGTATAACACTGAAGCTTTCTTT. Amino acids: CAWRRDRYNTEAFF.

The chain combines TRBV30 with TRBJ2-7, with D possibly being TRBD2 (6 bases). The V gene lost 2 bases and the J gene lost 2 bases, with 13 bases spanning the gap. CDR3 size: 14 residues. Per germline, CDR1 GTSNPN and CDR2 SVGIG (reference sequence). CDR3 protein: CAWSRGGDPYEQYF. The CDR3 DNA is TGTGCCTGGAGTCGGGGCGGGGACCCCTACGAGCAGTACTTC.

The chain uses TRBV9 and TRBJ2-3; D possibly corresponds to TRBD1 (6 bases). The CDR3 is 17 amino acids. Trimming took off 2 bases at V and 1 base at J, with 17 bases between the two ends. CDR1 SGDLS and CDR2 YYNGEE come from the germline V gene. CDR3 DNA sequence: TGTGCCAGCAGCGTGACCCTTTCAGGGGCCGGCACAGATACGCAGTATTTT. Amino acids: CASSVTLSGAGTDTQYF.

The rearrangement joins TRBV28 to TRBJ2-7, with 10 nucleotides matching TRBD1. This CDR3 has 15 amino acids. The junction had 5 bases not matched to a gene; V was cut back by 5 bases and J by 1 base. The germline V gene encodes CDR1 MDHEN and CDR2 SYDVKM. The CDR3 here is CASSPLGQGSYEQYF. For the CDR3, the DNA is TGTGCCAGCAGTCCCTTGGGACAGGGGTCCTACGAGCAGTACTTC.

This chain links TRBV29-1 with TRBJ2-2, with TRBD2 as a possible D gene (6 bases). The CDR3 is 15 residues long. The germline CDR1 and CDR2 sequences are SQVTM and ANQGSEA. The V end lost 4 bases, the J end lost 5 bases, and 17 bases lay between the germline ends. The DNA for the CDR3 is TGCAGCGTTGGATTATTGGGGGAGGCGACCGGGGAGCTGTTTTTT. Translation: CSVGLLGEATGELFF.

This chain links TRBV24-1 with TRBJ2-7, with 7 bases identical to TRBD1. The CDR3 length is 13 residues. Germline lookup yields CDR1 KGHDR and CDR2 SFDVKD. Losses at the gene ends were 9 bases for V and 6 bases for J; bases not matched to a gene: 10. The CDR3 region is CATRRDSRSEQYF. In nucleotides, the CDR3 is TGTGCCACCCGCCGGGACAGTCGTAGCGAGCAGTACTTC.

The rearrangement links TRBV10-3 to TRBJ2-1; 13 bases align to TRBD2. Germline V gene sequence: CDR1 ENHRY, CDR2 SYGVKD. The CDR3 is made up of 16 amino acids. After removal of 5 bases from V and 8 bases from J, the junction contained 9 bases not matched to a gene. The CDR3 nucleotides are TGTGCCATCAGTACGGGACTAGCGGGAAGCCGAGATGAGCAGTTCTTC. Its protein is CAISTGLAGSRDEQFF.

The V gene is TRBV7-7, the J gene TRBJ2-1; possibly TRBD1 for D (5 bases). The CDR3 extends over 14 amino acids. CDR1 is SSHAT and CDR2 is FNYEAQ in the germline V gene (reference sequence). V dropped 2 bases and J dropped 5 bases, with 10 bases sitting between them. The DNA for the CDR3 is TGTGCCAGCAGCTTAAAAGGGGCGGACAATGAGCAGTTCTTC. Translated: CASSLKGADNEQFF.

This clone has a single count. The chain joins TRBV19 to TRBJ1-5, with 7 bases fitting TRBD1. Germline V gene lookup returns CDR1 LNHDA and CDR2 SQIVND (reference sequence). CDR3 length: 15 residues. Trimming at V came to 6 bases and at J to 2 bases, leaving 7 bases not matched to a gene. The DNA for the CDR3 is TGTGCCAGTAGCCGGAGCGGACAGGGCAATCAGCCCCAGCATTTT. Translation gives CASSRSGQGNQPQHF.

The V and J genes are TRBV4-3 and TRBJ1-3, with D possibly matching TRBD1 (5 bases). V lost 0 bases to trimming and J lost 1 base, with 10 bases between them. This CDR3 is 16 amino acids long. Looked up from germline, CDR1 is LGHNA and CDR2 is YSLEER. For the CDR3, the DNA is TGCGCCAGCAGCCAAGAGTACAGGAATTCTGGAAACACCATATATTTT. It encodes CASSQEYRNSGNTIYF.

The CDR3 DNA follows: TGCGCCAGCAGCCAAGAAAGACTAGCGGAGCAGTACTTC. As protein: CASSQERLAEQYF. V and J are TRBV4-1 and TRBJ2-7; 8 positions agree with TRBD2. The trim removed 0 bases at V and 7 bases at J, leaving 2 bases unmatched. This CDR3 has 13 amino acids. CDR1 is MGHRA and CDR2 is YSYEKL in the germline V gene.

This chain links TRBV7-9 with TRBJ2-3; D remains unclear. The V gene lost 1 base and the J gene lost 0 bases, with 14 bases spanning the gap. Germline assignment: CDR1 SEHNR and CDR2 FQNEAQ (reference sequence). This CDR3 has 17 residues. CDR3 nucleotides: TGTGCCAGCAGCTTAGGTGTGGGCAGTCCTAGCACAGATACGCAGTATTTT. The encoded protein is CASSLGVGSPSTDTQYF.

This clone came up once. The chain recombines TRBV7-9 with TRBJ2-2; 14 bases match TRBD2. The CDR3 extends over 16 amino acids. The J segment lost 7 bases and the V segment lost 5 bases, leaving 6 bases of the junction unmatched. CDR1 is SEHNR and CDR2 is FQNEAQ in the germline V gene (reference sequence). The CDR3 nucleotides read TGTGCCAGCAGCGGGACTAGCGGGAGTGATGTCGGGGAGCTGTTTTTT. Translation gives CASSGTSGSDVGELFF.

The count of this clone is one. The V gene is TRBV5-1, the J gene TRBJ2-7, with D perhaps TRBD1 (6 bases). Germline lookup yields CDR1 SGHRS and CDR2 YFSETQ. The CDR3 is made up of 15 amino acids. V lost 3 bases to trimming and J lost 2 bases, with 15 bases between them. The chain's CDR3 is CASSSGHQIAYEQYF. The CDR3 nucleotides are TGCGCCAGCAGCTCGGGACACCAAATCGCCTACGAGCAGTACTTC.

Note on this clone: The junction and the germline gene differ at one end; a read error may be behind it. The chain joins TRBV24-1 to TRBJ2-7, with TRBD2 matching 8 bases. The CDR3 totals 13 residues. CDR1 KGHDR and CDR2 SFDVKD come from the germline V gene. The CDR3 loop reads CAASKRETYEQYF. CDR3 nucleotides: TGTGCCGCCAGCAAGCGGGAGACCTACGAGCAGTACTTC.

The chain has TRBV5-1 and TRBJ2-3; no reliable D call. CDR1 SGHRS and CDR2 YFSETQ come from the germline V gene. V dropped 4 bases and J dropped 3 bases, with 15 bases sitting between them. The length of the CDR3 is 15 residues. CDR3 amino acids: CASSPDSVGTDTQYF. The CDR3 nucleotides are TGCGCCAGCAGCCCTGACTCTGTGGGTACAGATACGCAGTATTTT.

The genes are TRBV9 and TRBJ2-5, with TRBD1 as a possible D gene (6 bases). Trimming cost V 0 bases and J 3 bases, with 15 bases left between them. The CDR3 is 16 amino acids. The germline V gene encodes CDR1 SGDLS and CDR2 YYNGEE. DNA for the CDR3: TGTGCCAGCAGCGTAGATTCGGGGCAGGGGAAAGAGACCCAGTACTTC. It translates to CASSVDSGQGKETQYF. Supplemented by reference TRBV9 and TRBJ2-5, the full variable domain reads DSGVTQTPKHLITATGQRVTLRCSPRSGDLSVYWYQQSLDQGLQFLIQYYNGEERAKGNILERFSAQQFPDLHSELNLSSLELGDSALYFCASSVDSGQGKETQYFGPGTRLLVL.

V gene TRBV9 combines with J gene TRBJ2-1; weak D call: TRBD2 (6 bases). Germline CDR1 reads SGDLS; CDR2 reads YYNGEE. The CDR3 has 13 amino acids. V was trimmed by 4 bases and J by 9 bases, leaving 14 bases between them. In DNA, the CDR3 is TGTGCCAGCAGCCTGGGACTCCCTAGTGAGCAGTTCTTC. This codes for CASSLGLPSEQFF. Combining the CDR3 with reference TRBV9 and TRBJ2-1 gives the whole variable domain DSGVTQTPKHLITATGQRVTLRCSPRSGDLSVYWYQQSLDQGLQFLIQYYNGEERAKGNILERFSAQQFPDLHSELNLSSLELGDSALYFCASSLGLPSEQFFGPGTRLTVL.

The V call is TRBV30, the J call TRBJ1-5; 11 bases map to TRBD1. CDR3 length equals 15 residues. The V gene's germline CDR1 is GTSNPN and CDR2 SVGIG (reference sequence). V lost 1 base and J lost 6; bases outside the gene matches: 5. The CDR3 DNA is TGTGCCTGGAGTGGAGGACAGGGGGCTTTTCAGCCCCAGCATTTT. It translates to CAWSGGQGAFQPQHF.

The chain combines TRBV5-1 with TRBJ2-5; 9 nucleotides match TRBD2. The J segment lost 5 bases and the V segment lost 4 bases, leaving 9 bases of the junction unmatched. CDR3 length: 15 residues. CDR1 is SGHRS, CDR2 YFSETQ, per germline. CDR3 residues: CASSKASGRIETQYF. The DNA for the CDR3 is TGCGCCAGCAGCAAGGCGAGCGGGAGGATTGAGACCCAGTACTTC.

CDR3 nucleotide sequence: TGTGCCAGCAGCCAAACCGACAGCAACTATGGCTACACCTTC. Translated, it gives CASSQTDSNYGYTF. The chain combines TRBV4-2 with TRBJ1-2; D possibly corresponds to TRBD1 (5 bases). This CDR3 has 14 amino acids. Trimming pared 2 bases from V and 2 bases from J, leaving 9 bases between. Germline CDR1 reads LGHNA; CDR2 reads YNFKEQ.

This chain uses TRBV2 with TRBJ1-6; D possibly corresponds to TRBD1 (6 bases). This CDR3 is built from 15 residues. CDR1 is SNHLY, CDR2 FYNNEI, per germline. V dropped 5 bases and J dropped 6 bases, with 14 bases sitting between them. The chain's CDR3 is CASSTRTAINSPLHF. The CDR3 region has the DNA TGTGCCAGCAGTACACGGACAGCCATTAATTCACCCCTCCACTTT. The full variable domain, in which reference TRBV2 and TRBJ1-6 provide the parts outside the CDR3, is EPEVTQTPSHQVTQMGQEVILRCVPISNHLYFYWYRQILGQKVEFLVSFYNNEISEKSEIFDDQFSVERPDGSNFTLKIRSTKLEDSAMYFCASSTRTAINSPLHFGNGTRLTVT.

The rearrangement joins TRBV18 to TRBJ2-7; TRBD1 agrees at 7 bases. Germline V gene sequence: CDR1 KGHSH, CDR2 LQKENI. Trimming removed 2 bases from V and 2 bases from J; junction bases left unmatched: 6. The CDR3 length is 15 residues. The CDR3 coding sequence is TGTGCCAGCTCACCATCGGGGACAGTAACCTACGAGCAGTACTTC. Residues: CASSPSGTVTYEQYF.

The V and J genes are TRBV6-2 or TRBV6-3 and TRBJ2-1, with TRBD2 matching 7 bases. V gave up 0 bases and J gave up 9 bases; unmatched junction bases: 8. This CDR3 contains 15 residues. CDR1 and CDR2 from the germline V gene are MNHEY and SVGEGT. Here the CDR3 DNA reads TGTGCCAGCAGTTACTCGTCAGCGGGAATTGCTGAGCAGTTCTTC. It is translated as CASSYSSAGIAEQFF.